This T cell receptor beta chain was sequenced in a study of blood T cell repertoires in COVID-19. Study-wide context: Sites across the United States, Italy and Spain contributed samples from acute and convalescent COVID-19. T cells, B-cell-depleted T cells, or PBMCs provided the cDNA or gDNA that served as material.

The authors' processing: Estimates of nucleated cell counts were drawn from the amplification of reference gene primers. This table comes from immunoSEQ multiplex PCR, and its TCRdb copy is limited to in-frame clones, with some not included. The D gene and trimming were derived from the DNA, and the V and J assignments and clone size from that table. This table holds some 170,000 clones, roughly 82% found once. Germline V gives CDR1 SGHTA, CDR2 FQGTGA. V lost 3 bases to trimming and J lost 7 bases; unmatched junction nucleotides: 7. The CDR3 covers 15 residues. This clone was picked up one time. Donors in Cohort 3 counted as recovered after two negative PCRs, clearance, or symptom resolution.

Sequencing used PBMCs or T cells enriched from blood (not recorded which). The chain recombines TRBV7-3 with TRBJ2-7; 12 bases fit TRBD2. This TCR came from a man aged 50 to 60 who had recovered from COVID-19. The CDR3 here is CASSFGLAGFGEQYF. The CDR3 DNA reads TGTGCCAGCAGCTTCGGACTAGCGGGGTTTGGGGAGCAGTACTTC.